This entry features one T cell receptor (beta chain) sequence. Its cognate antigen is unknown. PCR was performed using 60 Vbeta and 13 Jbeta primers. Sequencing was performed with immunoSEQ multiplex PCR; in TCRdb, only in-frame clones are kept and a portion is missing. The sample consists of under 300,000 clones, roughly 90% of them appearing once. The sample is drawn from a study of cytomegalovirus exposure and HLA in healthy donors. Whole-study findings and limits: Per published accounts, TCR beta sequences correctly predicted the HLA-A and HLA-B alleles of most subjects.

The CDR3 runs to 16 residues. CDR1 and CDR2 (germline): SGHTS, YDEGEE. V was clipped by 1 base and J by 6 bases, with 17 bases between them. The chain recombines TRBV5-8 with TRBJ1-5, with D uncertain. This clonotype was obtained from a man aged 35-49 years in good health and CMV-seropositive. What was sequenced was PBMCs. This chain's CDR3 is CASSLSGSAVGQPQHF. For the CDR3, the DNA is TGTGCCAGCAGCTTGTCTGGCTCCGCGGTGGGTCAGCCCCAGCATTTT.